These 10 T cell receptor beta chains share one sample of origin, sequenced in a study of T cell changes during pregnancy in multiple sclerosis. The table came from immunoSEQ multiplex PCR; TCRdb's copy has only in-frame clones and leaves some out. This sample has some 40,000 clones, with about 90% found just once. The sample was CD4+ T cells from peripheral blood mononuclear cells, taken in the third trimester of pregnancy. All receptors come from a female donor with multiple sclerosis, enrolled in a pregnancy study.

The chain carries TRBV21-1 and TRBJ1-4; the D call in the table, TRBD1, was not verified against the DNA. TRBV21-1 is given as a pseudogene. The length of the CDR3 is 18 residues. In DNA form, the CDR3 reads TGTGCCAGCAGCACTACCGGGACAGGGCAGGGGGGTGGTGAAAAACTGTTTTTT. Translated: CASSTTGTGQGGGEKLFF.

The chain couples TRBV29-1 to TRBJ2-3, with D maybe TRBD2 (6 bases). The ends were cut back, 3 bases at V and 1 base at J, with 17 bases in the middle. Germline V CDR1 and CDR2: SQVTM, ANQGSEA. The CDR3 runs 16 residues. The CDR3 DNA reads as TGCAGCGTTGAGGGGCGCGGGAAAGGGGGCACAGATACGCAGTATTTT. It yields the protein CSVEGRGKGGTDTQYF.

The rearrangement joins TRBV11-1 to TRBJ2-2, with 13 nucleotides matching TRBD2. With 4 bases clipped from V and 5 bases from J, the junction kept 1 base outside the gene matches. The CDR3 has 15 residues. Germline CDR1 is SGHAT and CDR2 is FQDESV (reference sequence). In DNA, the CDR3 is TGTGCCAGCAGCTCGGGACTAGCGGGAACCGGGGAGCTGTTTTTT. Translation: CASSSGLAGTGELFF.

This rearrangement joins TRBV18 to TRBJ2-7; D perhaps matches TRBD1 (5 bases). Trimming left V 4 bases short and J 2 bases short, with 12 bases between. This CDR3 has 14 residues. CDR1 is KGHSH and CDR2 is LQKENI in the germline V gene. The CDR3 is CASSQSQGTYEQYF. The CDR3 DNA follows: TGTGCCAGCTCACAAAGCCAGGGTACCTACGAGCAGTACTTC.

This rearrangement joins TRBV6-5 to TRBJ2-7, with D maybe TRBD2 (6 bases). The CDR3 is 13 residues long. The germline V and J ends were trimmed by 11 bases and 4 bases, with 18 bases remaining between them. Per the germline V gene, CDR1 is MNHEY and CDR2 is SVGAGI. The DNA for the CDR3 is TGTGCCGTTAACCGACTAGGTTCTTACGAGCAGTACTTC. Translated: CAVNRLGSYEQYF.

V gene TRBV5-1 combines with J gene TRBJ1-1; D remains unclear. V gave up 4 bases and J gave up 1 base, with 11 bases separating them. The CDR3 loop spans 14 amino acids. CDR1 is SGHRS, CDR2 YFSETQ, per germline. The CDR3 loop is CASSHAQRNTEAFF. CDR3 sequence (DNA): TGCGCCAGCAGCCATGCACAGAGGAACACTGAAGCTTTCTTT.

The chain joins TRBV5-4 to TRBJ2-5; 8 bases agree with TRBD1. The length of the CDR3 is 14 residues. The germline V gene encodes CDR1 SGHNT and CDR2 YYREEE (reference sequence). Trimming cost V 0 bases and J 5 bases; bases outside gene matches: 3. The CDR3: CASSLAGGSETQYF. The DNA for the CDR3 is TGTGCCAGCAGCTTGGCAGGGGGCTCGGAGACCCAGTACTTC.

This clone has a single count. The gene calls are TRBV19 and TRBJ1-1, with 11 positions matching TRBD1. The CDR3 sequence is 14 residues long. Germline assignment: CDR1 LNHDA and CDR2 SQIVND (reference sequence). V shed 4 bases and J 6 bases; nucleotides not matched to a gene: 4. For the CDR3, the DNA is TGTGCCAGTAGTACTGGACAGGGGGCCCCTGAAGCTTTCTTT. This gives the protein CASSTGQGAPEAFF.

DNA for the CDR3: TGCGCCAGCAGCAGCGGACAGGAAAGAACCTACGAGCAGTACTTC. It yields the protein CASSSGQERTYEQYF. J is TRBJ2-7 and V is TRBV5-1; 7 bases match TRBD1. V trimming: 4 bases; J trimming: 2 bases; junction bases outside the gene matches: 9. Germline CDR1 is SGHRS and CDR2 is YFSETQ. The CDR3 runs to 15 residues.

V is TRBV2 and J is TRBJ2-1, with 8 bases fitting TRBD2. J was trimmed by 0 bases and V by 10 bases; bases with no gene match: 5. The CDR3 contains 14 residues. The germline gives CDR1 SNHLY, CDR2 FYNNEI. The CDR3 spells CANLAGSSYNEQFF. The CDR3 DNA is TGTGCCAACTTAGCGGGAAGCTCCTACAATGAGCAGTTCTTC. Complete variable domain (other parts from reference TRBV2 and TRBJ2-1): EPEVTQTPSHQVTQMGQEVILRCVPISNHLYFYWYRQILGQKVEFLVSFYNNEISEKSEIFDDQFSVERPDGSNFTLKIRSTKLEDSAMYFCANLAGSSYNEQFFGPGTRLTVL.